The source of this T cell receptor beta chain is a study of CD8 T cells in ankylosing spondylitis. The germline gives CDR1 MDHEN, CDR2 SYDVKM. The CDR3 has 15 residues. The V end lost 4 bases, the J end lost 8 bases, and 20 bases lay between the germline ends. Making the TCR beta libraries involved quantitative 5'-RACE with molecular barcodes. TCRdb analysed the 5' RACE reads with MiXCR anew, one entry per CDR3 protein. The sample lists some 840,000 distinct CDR3 sequences, 10% to 15% occurring once. Study-wide results and caveats: CD8+ disease-linked clones were present at relatively low frequencies in blood. Certain motif variants had earlier been reported in reactive arthritis synovial fluid and blood. A TCR beta motif of eight or nine highly homologous variants seemed to mark ankylosing spondylitis blood. It was reported that disease-linked clones were significantly enriched in matched ankylosing spondylitis synovial fluid.

In its sample, this clonotype was seen a few times. Its matching antigen is unknown. This chain connects TRBV28 to TRBJ1-2, with a possible D match to TRBD1 (5 bases). The TCR was taken from a male donor with ankylosing spondylitis. The source material was blood, either unsorted or a sorted T cell fraction (not recorded which). The CDR3 protein is CASSSLGLGYSGYTF. The CDR3 nucleotides are TGTGCCAGCAGTTCCCTGGGACTGGGCTATTCGGGCTACACCTTC.